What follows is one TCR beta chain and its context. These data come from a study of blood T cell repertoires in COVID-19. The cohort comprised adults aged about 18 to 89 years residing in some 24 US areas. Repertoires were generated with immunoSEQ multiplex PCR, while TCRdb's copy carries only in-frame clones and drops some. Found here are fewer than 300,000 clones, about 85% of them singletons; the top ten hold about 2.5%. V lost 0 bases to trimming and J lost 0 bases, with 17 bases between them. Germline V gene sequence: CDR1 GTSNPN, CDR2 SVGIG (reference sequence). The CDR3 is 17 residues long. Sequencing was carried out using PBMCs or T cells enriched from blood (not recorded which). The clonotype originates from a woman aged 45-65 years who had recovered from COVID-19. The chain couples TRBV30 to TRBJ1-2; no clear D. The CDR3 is CAWSVRSRNLANYGYTF. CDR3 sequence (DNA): TGTGCCTGGAGTGTACGGTCTCGTAATCTAGCTAACTATGGCTACACCTTC.